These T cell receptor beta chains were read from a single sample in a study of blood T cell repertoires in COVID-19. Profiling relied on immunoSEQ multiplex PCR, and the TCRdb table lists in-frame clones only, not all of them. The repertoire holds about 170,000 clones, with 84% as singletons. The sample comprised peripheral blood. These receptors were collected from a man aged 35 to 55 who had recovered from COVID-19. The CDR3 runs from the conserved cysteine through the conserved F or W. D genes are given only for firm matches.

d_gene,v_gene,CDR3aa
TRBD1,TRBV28,CASSFLAGGSYNSPLHF
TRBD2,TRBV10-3,CAISESNAGGPTDTQYF
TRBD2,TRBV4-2,CASSGLAGEETQYF
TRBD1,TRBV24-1,CATSGTGGTEAFF
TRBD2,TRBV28,CASSREGFNTGELFF
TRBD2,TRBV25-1,CASSSTSGGAYEQYF
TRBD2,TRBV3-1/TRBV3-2,CASSQEGGWNTGELFF
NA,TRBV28,CASSPSQETQYF
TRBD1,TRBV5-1,CASSTGQGTEAFF
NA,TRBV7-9,CASSLRTDYNEQFF